This TCR beta chain emerged from a study of cytomegalovirus exposure and HLA in healthy donors. The donors were part of the validation cohort of 100 to 150 subjects. That cohort was separate from the first cohort, which comprised 666 subjects. A remark on this clone: Antigen unknown.

The data were produced by immunoSEQ multiplex PCR, yet TCRdb's version contains in-frame clones alone and is incomplete. This table holds about 74,000 clones, 90% to 95% found once. Germline V gene lookup returns CDR1 SGHRS and CDR2 YFSETQ. V shed 4 bases, J shed 3 bases, and the junction held 9 bases outside the gene matches. There are 17 residues in the CDR3. General observations from the study: Rare TCR sequences dominated, though some public TCRs recurred in many donors. TCR beta chains numbering some 160 were designated cytomegalovirus-associated.

This receptor was taken from a man in his late teens or twenties in good health and CMV-seropositive. The chain recombines TRBV5-1 with TRBJ2-3; TRBD2 matches at 12 bases. Material: PBMCs. As DNA, the CDR3 is TGCGCCAGCAGCGATCTAGCGGGAGGGCCCTCGACAGATACGCAGTATTTT. This sequence encodes CASSDLAGGPSTDTQYF.